The 10 T cell receptor beta chains listed next were all sequenced from one sample in a study of blood T cells in healthy people across ages. A J-beta primer mix and a sample-barcoded 5' primer were used in a second PCR of about 6 to 12 cycles. TCRdb reanalysed the 5' RACE reads using MiXCR and keeps one entry per CDR3 protein. The profile shows some 1.5 million distinct CDR3 sequences, roughly 28% of them singletons. Sequences were obtained from blood. Source of these receptors: a woman in her thirties in good health.

The CDR3 DNA sequence: TGCGCCAGCCAAGGTGCCAGCGGGAGTCCCTACGAGCAGTACTTC. This sequence encodes CASQGASGSPYEQYF. This chain connects TRBV4-3 to TRBJ2-7, with 8 bases aligning to TRBD2. This CDR3 has 15 residues. Losses at the gene ends were 8 bases for V and 2 bases for J; bases not matched to a gene: 11. CDR1 and CDR2 (germline): LGHNA, YSLEER.

This clonotype was seen repeatedly, ten times or more. The chain couples TRBV29-1 to TRBJ2-7; 9 positions agree with TRBD1. The J segment lost 2 bases and the V segment lost 3 bases, leaving 5 bases of the junction unmatched. Germline V gene data show CDR1 as SQVTM and CDR2 as ANQGSEA. The length of the CDR3 is 14 residues. The CDR3 region is CSVEGTGRPYEQYF. The CDR3, as DNA: TGCAGCGTTGAGGGGACAGGGCGCCCCTACGAGCAGTACTTC.

The rearrangement joins TRBV5-6 to TRBJ1-6; a possible D gene is TRBD1 (6 bases). The germline V gene encodes CDR1 SGHDT and CDR2 YYEEEE. V was clipped by 2 bases and J by 0 bases, with 12 bases between them. The CDR3 has 17 residues. CDR3 protein: CASSLKGGSSYNSPLHF. The CDR3, as DNA: TGTGCCAGCAGCTTAAAAGGGGGGAGCTCCTATAATTCACCCCTCCACTTT.

V usage is TRBV15 and J usage is TRBJ2-5; 8 bases agree with TRBD2. Germline loops: CDR1 LNHNV, CDR2 YYDKDF (reference sequence). This CDR3 region has 15 residues. V was pared by 0 bases and J by 4 bases, with 4 bases of the junction left unmatched. The CDR3, as DNA: TGTGCCACCAGCAGAGATCGGAGCGGGGGAGAGACCCAGTACTTC. Translation gives CATSRDRSGGETQYF.

J is TRBJ2-1 and V is TRBV5-1; D may match TRBD1 or TRBD2 (5 bases each). The better agreement between TRBJ2-7 and the DNA end casts doubt on the J call. In germline, CDR1 is SGHRS, CDR2 YFSETQ. The length of the CDR3 is 16 residues. In DNA form, the CDR3 reads TGCGCCAGCAGCTTGGCCGGAAGTCGGGGCGGCAGCGAGCAGTACTTC. It codes for CASSLAGSRGGSEQYF.

This clonotype has ten or more counts. The gene calls are TRBV12-3 or TRBV12-4 and TRBJ2-1, with D perhaps TRBD1 (5 bases). This CDR3 is built from 15 residues. V lost 7 bases and J lost 0, with 13 bases in between. The CDR3 sequence is CASKVRQSSYNEQFF. As DNA, the CDR3 is TGTGCCAGCAAGGTACGACAGAGCTCCTACAATGAGCAGTTCTTC.

A remark on this clonotype: A much larger clone lies a single base off, so this may be a read error. This chain links TRBV6-1 with TRBJ1-1; TRBD1 matches 8 bases. The germline V gene has CDR1 MNHNS and CDR2 SASEGT. CDR3 length equals 17 residues. The CDR3 DNA follows: TGTGTCAGCAGTGACCACCTCCAGGGGGCAAGGAACACTGAAGCTTTCTTT. It specifies CVSSDHLQGARNTEAFF.

The CDR3 DNA sequence: TGCGCCAGCAAAGATCAGCCCCAGCATTTT. Its translation: CASKDQPQHF. The rearrangement uses TRBV5-1 and TRBJ1-5; D not resolved. Germline V gives CDR1 SGHRS, CDR2 YFSETQ. The ends were cut back, 6 bases at V and 5 bases at J, with 3 bases in the middle. This CDR3 spans 10 amino acids.

This chain connects TRBV28 to TRBJ1-4, with 9 bases that match TRBD1. The CDR3 covers 14 residues. V lost 6 bases, J lost 7 bases, and 6 bases stayed unmatched. Germline V gene sequence: CDR1 MDHEN, CDR2 SYDVKM. The CDR3 DNA sequence: TGTGCCAGCAGGTTGGGACAGGGAATTGAAAAACTGTTTTTT. It is translated as CASRLGQGIEKLFF.

Turning to this clonotype: This is likely a read error, given that the CDR3 carries no conserved phenylalanine or tryptophan at its end. The chain is built from TRBV12-3 or TRBV12-4 and TRBJ2-3; 7 bases are a match to TRBD2. V shed 3 bases, J shed 6 bases, and the junction held 6 bases outside the gene matches. The CDR3 spans 14 residues. CDR3 nucleotides: TGTGCCAGCAGTTTGGGACTACCACCGGATACGCAGTATGTT. As protein: CASSLGLPPDTQYV.